This T cell receptor beta chain was recovered during a study of blood T cell repertoires in COVID-19. V lost 6 bases to trimming and J lost 0 bases, with 17 bases between them. Per the germline V gene, CDR1 is LNHDA and CDR2 is SQIVND (reference sequence). The CDR3 length is 16 residues. What the recovered Cohort 3 donors had was two negative PCRs, clearance, or symptom resolution. The method was immunoSEQ multiplex PCR; TCRdb's version includes in-frame clones alone and lacks a portion of them. Seen here are 400,000 or so clones, roughly 91% observed once, and the top ten hold about 0.57%. Specimen: PBMCs or T cells enriched from blood (not recorded which). The receptor was derived from a man aged 18 to 29 who had recovered from COVID-19. The V call is TRBV19, the J call TRBJ1-2; the D gene is possibly TRBD1 (5 bases). CDR3 nucleotides: TGTGCCAGTAGGCCCGACGGGGGAGAAGCTAACTATGGCTACACCTTC. Protein product: CASRPDGGEANYGYTF. Filled out from reference TRBV19 and TRBJ1-2, the complete variable domain reads DGGITQSPKYLFRKEGQNVTLSCEQNLNHDAMYWYRQDPGQGLRLIYYSQIVNDFQKGDIAEGYSVSREKKESFPLTVTSAQKNPTAFYLCASRPDGGEANYGYTFGSGTRLTVV.